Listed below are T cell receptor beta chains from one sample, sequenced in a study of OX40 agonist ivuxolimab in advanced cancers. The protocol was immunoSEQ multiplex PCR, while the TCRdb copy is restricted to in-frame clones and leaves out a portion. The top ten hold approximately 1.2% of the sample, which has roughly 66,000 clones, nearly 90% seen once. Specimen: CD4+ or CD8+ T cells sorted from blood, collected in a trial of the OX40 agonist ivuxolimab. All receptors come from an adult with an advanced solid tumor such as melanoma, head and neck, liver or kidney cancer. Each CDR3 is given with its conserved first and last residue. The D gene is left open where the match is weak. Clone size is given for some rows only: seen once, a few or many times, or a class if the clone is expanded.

CASSQESRANTEAFF,TGCGCCAGCAGCCAAGAATCCAGGGCGAACACTGAAGCTTTCTTT,.,TRBV4-3,TRBJ1-1,.
CASSFAGSTNNEQFF,TGTGCCAGCAGTTTTGCGGGTTCTACGAACAATGAGCAGTTCTTC,.,TRBV28,TRBJ2-1,.
CASSASGSGVPPGELFF,TGCGCCAGCAGCGCTTCCGGTAGCGGGGTGCCACCCGGGGAGCTGTTTTTT,.,TRBV5-1,TRBJ2-2,TRBD2
CASSFYSSGQETQYF,TGTGCCAGCAGTTTCTATAGTAGCGGACAAGAGACCCAGTACTTC,.,TRBV28,TRBJ2-5,.
CASGLFGLAGGRSYNEQFF,TGTGCTAGTGGTTTGTTTGGACTAGCGGGGGGACGCTCCTACAATGAGCAGTTCTTC,.,TRBV12-5,TRBJ2-1,TRBD2
CASRRTGGMNEQYF,TGTGCCAGCAGGCGGACAGGGGGTATGAACGAGCAGTACTTC,.,TRBV6-6,TRBJ2-7,TRBD1
CASSALRTGGYYGYTF,TGTGCCAGCAGTGCATTGAGGACAGGGGGCTACTATGGCTACACCTTC,.,TRBV25-1,TRBJ1-2,TRBD1
CASSLETGGRQAFF,TGTGCCAGCAGCTTAGAGACTGGGGGGAGACAAGCTTTCTTT,.,TRBV7-9,TRBJ1-1,.
CAWSVITGGYGYTF,TGTGCCTGGAGTGTCATCACAGGGGGATATGGCTACACCTTC,.,TRBV30,TRBJ1-2,TRBD1
CASSRDRNTEAFF,TGTGCCAGCAGCCGCGACAGAAACACTGAAGCTTTCTTT,.,TRBV11-3,TRBJ1-1,.
CASSTPTIGTYNEQFF,TGTGCCAGTAGTACTCCCACTATCGGGACATACAATGAGCAGTTCTTC,once,TRBV19,TRBJ2-1,.
CASSENGGYTF,TGTGCCAGCAGTGAAAACGGGGGGTACACCTTC,.,TRBV6-1,TRBJ1-2,.
CASRLSGKQGRKFMNTEAFF,TGTGCAAGTCGCTTATCAGGTAAACAGGGGCGAAAGTTCATGAACACTGAAGCTTTCTTT,.,TRBV12-2,TRBJ1-1,.
CSVGDRLSSYNEQFF,TGCAGCGTCGGGGACCGACTTAGCTCCTACAATGAGCAGTTCTTC,.,TRBV29-1,TRBJ2-1,.
CASSLLGRVRNEQFF,TGTGCCAGCAGTTTACTAGGCAGGGTCCGCAATGAGCAGTTCTTC,.,TRBV27,TRBJ2-1,.
CASSRGLLANYGYTF,TGTGCCAGCAGCCGTGGACTCCTGGCTAACTATGGCTACACCTTC,.,TRBV11-2,TRBJ1-2,.
CACSTGASAVANEKLFF,TGTGCCTGTTCTACAGGAGCTTCGGCTGTAGCTAATGAAAAACTGTTTTTT,.,TRBV30,TRBJ1-4,.
CASSEWGSGGYQQTQYF,TGTGCCAGCAGTGAATGGGGAAGCGGGGGGTACCAACAGACCCAGTACTTC,once,TRBV25-1,TRBJ2-5,TRBD2
CASSQGARETQYF,TGTGCCAGCAGCCAGGGGGCCCGGGAGACCCAGTACTTC,once,TRBV5-4,TRBJ2-5,TRBD1
CASSQGGATLGYNSPLHF,TGTGCCAGCAGCCAAGGAGGGGCAACTCTGGGATATAATTCACCCCTCCACTTT,few,TRBV4-2,TRBJ1-6,.
CASSLSTGDQPQHF,TGCGCCAGCAGCTTGTCGACAGGAGATCAGCCCCAGCATTTT,.,TRBV5-1,TRBJ1-5,.
CASSMGRRLNQPQHF,TGTGCCAGTAGTATGGGCAGGCGACTCAATCAGCCCCAGCATTTT,.,TRBV19,TRBJ1-5,.
CATRTSGRKEYEQYF,TGTGCCACCAGGACTAGCGGGAGAAAGGAGTACGAGCAGTACTTC,.,TRBV15,TRBJ2-7,TRBD2
CASSVSGGNTEAFF,TGTGCCAGCAGTGTCTCAGGGGGGAACACTGAAGCTTTCTTT,.,TRBV2,TRBJ1-1,TRBD1
CASSRLAGGPYNEQFF,TGTGCCAGCAGCCGCTTAGCGGGAGGGCCCTACAATGAGCAGTTCTTC,.,TRBV11-2,TRBJ2-1,TRBD2
CAISPTSSSYEQYF,TGTGCCATCAGCCCGACTAGCAGCAGCTACGAGCAGTACTTC,.,TRBV10-3,TRBJ2-7,TRBD2
CASSHRGPTYEQYF,TGTGCCAGCAGCCACAGGGGGCCCACCTACGAGCAGTACTTC,.,TRBV5-8,TRBJ2-7,TRBD1
CASSLSGGQETQYF,TGTGCCAGCAGTTTGAGCGGGGGCCAAGAGACCCAGTACTTC,.,TRBV27,TRBJ2-5,TRBD2
CASRPGQGSTGELFF,TGTGCCAGCAGGCCGGGACAGGGAAGCACCGGGGAGCTGTTTTTT,.,TRBV6-5,TRBJ2-2,TRBD1
CASSLEGSIYNEQFF,TGTGCCAGCAGCTTAGAGGGTAGTATCTACAATGAGCAGTTCTTC,.,TRBV11-3,TRBJ2-1,.
CASSGQGSYNSPLHF,TGTGCCAGCAGCGGACAGGGTTCCTATAATTCACCCCTCCACTTT,.,TRBV7-9,TRBJ1-6,TRBD1
CASSRTGGANTEAFF,TGTGCCAGCAGCAGGACCGGTGGGGCGAACACTGAAGCTTTCTTT,.,TRBV28,TRBJ1-1,.
CASSETNYEQYF,TGTGCCAGCAGCGAGACAAACTACGAGCAGTACTTC,.,TRBV6-6,TRBJ2-7,.
CASSTAPGQGAASQETQYF,TGTGCCAGCAGCACCGCTCCGGGACAGGGGGCGGCTTCCCAAGAGACCCAGTACTTC,.,TRBV28,TRBJ2-5,TRBD1
CASGRGGNTEAFF,TGTGCTAGTGGTAGGGGAGGGAACACTGAAGCTTTCTTT,.,TRBV12-5,TRBJ1-1,.
CASSIASGIGETQYF,TGTGCCAGTAGTATTGCTAGCGGGATAGGTGAGACCCAGTACTTC,.,TRBV19,TRBJ2-5,TRBD2
CASRTPGTGGNNEQFF,TGTGCCAGTAGGACCCCCGGGACAGGGGGGAACAATGAGCAGTTCTTC,once,TRBV19,TRBJ2-1,TRBD1
CATSIGQPTNEKLFF,TGTGCCACCAGCATTGGACAGCCAACTAATGAAAAACTGTTTTTT,.,TRBV15,TRBJ1-4,.
CASGGWTGAKNIQYF,TGTGCCAGCGGGGGCTGGACGGGGGCCAAAAACATTCAGTACTTC,.,TRBV11-2,TRBJ2-4,.
CASSRTGELFF,TGTGCCAGCAGCCGGACCGGGGAGCTGTTTTTT,.,TRBV7-9,TRBJ2-2,.
CASSFFLMGKRGGYTF,TGTGCCAGCAGCTTTTTCCTTATGGGGAAGAGAGGTGGCTACACCTTC,once,TRBV7-8,TRBJ1-2,.
CASRGEYEQYF,TGTGCCAGTCGGGGGGAGTACGAGCAGTACTTC,.,TRBV28,TRBJ2-7,TRBD2
CASRPWTGGYSSTDTQYF,TGTGCCAGCCGACCATGGACAGGGGGCTATTCTAGCACAGATACGCAGTATTTT,.,TRBV13,TRBJ2-3,TRBD1
CARRLAGGPGNEQFF,TGTGCCCGAAGACTAGCGGGAGGGCCGGGCAATGAGCAGTTCTTC,.,TRBV2,TRBJ2-1,TRBD2
CASAGSSTGELFF,TGTGCCAGTGCAGGCTCCAGCACCGGGGAGCTGTTTTTT,.,TRBV28,TRBJ2-2,.
CASSLGSGRHSGNTIYF,TGTGCCAGCAGCTTAGGATCGGGGCGGCACTCAGGAAACACCATATATTTT,.,TRBV7-9,TRBJ1-3,.
CASSLGTYSNQPQHF,TGTGCCAGCAGCTTAGGGACATATAGCAATCAGCCCCAGCATTTT,few,TRBV7-9,TRBJ1-5,.
CASTVGVSNQPQHF,TGTGCCAGCACCGTAGGGGTTAGCAATCAGCCCCAGCATTTT,once,TRBV2,TRBJ1-5,.
CASSSLAGDTGELFF,TGTGCCAGCAGCTCCCTAGCGGGAGACACCGGGGAGCTGTTTTTT,once,TRBV5-8,TRBJ2-2,TRBD2
CASSYSTSTDTQYF,TGTGCCAGCAGTTACTCGACTAGCACAGATACGCAGTATTTT,.,TRBV6-6,TRBJ2-3,.
CASSSTGRDTQYF,TGTGCCAGTAGTTCCACCGGGAGGGATACGCAGTATTTT,.,TRBV19,TRBJ2-3,TRBD2